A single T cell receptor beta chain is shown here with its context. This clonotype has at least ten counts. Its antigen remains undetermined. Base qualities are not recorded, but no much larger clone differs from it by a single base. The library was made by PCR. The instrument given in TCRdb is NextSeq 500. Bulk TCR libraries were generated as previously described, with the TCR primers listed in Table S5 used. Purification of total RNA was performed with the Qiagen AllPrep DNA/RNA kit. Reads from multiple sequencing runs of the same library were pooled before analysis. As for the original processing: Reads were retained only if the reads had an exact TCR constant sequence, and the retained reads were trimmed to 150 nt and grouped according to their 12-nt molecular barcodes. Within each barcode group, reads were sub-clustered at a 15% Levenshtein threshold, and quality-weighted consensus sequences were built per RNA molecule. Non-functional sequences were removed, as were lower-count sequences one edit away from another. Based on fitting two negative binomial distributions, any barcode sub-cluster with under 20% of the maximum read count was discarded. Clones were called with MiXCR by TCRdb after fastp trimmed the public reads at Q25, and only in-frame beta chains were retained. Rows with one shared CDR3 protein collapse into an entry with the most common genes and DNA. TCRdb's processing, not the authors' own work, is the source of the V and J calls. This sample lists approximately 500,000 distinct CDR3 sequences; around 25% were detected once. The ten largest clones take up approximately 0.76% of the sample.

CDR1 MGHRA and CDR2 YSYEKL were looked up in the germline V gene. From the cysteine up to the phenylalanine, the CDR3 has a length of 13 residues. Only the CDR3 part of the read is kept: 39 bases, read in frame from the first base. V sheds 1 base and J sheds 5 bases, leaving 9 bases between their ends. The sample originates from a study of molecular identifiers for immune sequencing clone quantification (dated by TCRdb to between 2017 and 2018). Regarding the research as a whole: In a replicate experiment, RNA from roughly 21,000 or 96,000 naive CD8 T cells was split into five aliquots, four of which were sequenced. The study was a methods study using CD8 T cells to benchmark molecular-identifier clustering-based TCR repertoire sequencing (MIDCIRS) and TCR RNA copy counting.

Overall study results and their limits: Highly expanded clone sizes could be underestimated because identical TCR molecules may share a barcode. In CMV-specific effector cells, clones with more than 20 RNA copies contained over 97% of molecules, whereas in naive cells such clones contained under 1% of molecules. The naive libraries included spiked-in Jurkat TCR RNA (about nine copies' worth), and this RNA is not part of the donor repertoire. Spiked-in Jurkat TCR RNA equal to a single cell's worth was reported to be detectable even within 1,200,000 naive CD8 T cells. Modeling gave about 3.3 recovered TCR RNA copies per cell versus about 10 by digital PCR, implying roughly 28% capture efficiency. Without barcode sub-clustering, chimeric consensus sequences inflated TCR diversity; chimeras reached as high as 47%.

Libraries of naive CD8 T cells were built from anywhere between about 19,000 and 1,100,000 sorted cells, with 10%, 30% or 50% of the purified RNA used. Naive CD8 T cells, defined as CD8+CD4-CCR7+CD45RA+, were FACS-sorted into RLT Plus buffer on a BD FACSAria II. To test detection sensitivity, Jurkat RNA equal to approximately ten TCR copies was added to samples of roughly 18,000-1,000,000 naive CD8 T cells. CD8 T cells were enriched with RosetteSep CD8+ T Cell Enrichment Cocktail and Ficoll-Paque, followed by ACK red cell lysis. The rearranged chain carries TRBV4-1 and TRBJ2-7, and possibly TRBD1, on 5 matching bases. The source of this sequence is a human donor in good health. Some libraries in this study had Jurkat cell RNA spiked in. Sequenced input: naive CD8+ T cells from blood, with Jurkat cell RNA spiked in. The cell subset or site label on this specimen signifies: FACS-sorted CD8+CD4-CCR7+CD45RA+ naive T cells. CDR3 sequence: CASSQVGRDEQYF. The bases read TGCGCCAGCAGCCAAGTGGGCAGGGACGAGCAGTACTTC.